A selection of T cell receptor beta chains follows, all from one sample in a study of blood T cells in healthy people across ages. MiXCR, applied by TCRdb to the 5' RACE reads, yields one record per CDR3 protein. The sample carries around 1,700,000 distinct CDR3 sequences, about 28% recorded once. What was sequenced was blood. Receptor source: a woman in her 30s in good health. The CDR3 runs from the conserved cysteine through the conserved F or W. Fields, in order: V gene, CDR3 protein.

TRBV5-1 | CASSSGTSGRQETQYF
TRBV6-1 | CASRPSRTPSYNSPLHF
TRBV6-2/TRBV6-3 | CASSRRDGLEQYF
TRBV5-6 | CASSPGTGVSYTEAFF
TRBV7-6 | CASSLAGIVRDTQYF
TRBV5-1 | CASSIPSSVNEQFF
TRBV4-1 | CASSQPAGETQYF
TRBV20-1 | CSARARASGNTQYF
TRBV10-1 | CASSDTLVGGYTF
TRBV7-9 | CASNGGGRRETQYF
TRBV9 | CASSPRASPNERFF
TRBV7-9 | CASSEGGTSFPEQYF
TRBV12-3/TRBV12-4 | CASSPTSGTPGQFF
TRBV20-1 | CSARASIGVEEREPQHF
TRBV4-2 | CASSRETSGWGEQFF
TRBV6-2/TRBV6-3 | CASSSTHDTQYF
TRBV5-1 | CASSRGTGLNIQYF
TRBV10-2 | CASSEFRGGGPQETQYF
TRBV11-2 | CASASPGGGLANTGELFF
TRBV5-5 | CASSWVGACEQYF
TRBV27 | CASRLTGTGGRDTQYF
TRBV12-3/TRBV12-4 | CASKTSGSTDTQYF
TRBV7-3 | CASTKVAYSNQPQHF
TRBV6-1 | CASRWTGAQETQYF
TRBV10-3 | CAISSRDRGLNQPQHF
TRBV7-6 | CPCREPHEQYF
TRBV5-1 | CASSLGPGFTEAFF
TRBV5-5 | CANSRDYPEFF
TRBV12-3/TRBV12-4 | CASSLPGVESFF
TRBV24-1 | CATRTARNEQFF
TRBV20-1 | CSARDRPNGADTQYF
TRBV7-2 | CASSPSGAVQETQYF
TRBV6-1 | CASSDAGTGLEKLFF
TRBV10-3 | CAISGGTFPTDTQYF
TRBV12-3/TRBV12-4 | CASSLRQGSGKNIQYF
TRBV4-3 | CASSQVWDTSYEQYF
TRBV24-1 | CATAPGQNSYEQYF
TRBV28 | CASSSWALYEQYF
TRBV5-1 | CASSLAEGAGASVLTF
TRBV20-1 | CSARLGLAAGNEQFF
TRBV24-1 | CATSDPSLPGANVLTF
TRBV20-1 | CSAPVGGSETQYF
TRBV9 | CASSSPLAGGGTDTQYF
TRBV5-1 | CASSLVSSGQVEQYF
TRBV30 | CAWSQGTRPQHF